This entry features one TCR beta chain sequence. Its antigen is still unknown. Unmatched junction bases numbered 5, after V lost 2 bases and J lost 4 bases. CDR1 and CDR2 from the germline V gene are MDHEN and SYDVKM. The CDR3 consists of 15 residues. The data stem from a study of cytomegalovirus exposure and HLA in healthy donors. At the level of the study: Approximately 77 million unique TCRs from HLA-typed donors were held in an early release of data. Study-wide results and limits: V- and J-gene trimming in TCR beta was tied to a missense DCLRE1C variant by an analysis performed later.

60 Vbeta and 13 Jbeta primers were used in PCR. Data came from immunoSEQ multiplex PCR; TCRdb stores just in-frame clones and leaves some out. The sample has more than 150,000 clones, more than 70% seen once; the top ten hold 0.38%. V usage is TRBV28 and J usage is TRBJ1-5; the match to TRBD1 covers 7 bases. The specimen sequenced was PBMCs. The sequence was obtained from a boy aged 2 to 10 in good health and CMV-seronegative. The CDR3 loop reads CASSLAGGLNQPQHF. The CDR3 DNA sequence: TGTGCCAGCAGTTTAGCAGGGGGGCTTAATCAGCCCCAGCATTTT.